The 8 T cell receptor beta chains below come from one sample, sequenced in a study of blood T cells in healthy people across ages. It was with a sample-barcoded 5' primer and a J-beta primer mix that a second PCR of roughly 7 to 12 cycles was run. TCRdb recomputed calls from the 5' RACE reads with MiXCR, one row per CDR3 protein. The repertoire holds 800,000 to 950,000 distinct CDR3 sequences, with 25% to 30% as singletons. The data also belong to a second study, concerning T cells of mothers and their children.

Sequenced: blood. The source of these receptors is a woman between 35 and 50 years old in good health.

The chain combines TRBV6-5 with TRBJ1-1; no definite D call. The CDR3 runs 15 residues. Germline V gene lookup returns CDR1 MNHEY and CDR2 SVGAGI. V shed 2 bases and J shed 4 bases, with 14 bases lying between them. CDR3 in DNA: TGTGCCAGCAGTTACCGAATCCAGATGGGCACTGAAGCTTTCTTT. It translates to CASSYRIQMGTEAFF.

The gene calls are TRBV6-1 and TRBJ1-5, with a possible D match to TRBD1 (6 bases). Germline V gene data show CDR1 as MNHNS and CDR2 as SASEGT. This CDR3 comprises 12 residues. CDR3 DNA: TGTGCGGGGGGGCCGGGCAATCAGCCCCAGCATTTT. It is translated as CAGGPGNQPQHF.

This clonotype was observed at least ten times. The CDR3 DNA reads as TGCGCCAGCAGCCCGGGACTAGCGGGTCAAATTGGGGAGCAGTTCTTC. It translates to CASSPGLAGQIGEQFF. This chain uses TRBV5-1 with TRBJ2-1; TRBD2 matches 12 bases. The CDR3 has 16 amino acids. In germline, CDR1 is SGHRS, CDR2 YFSETQ. V dropped 4 bases and J dropped 10; count of bases not matched to a gene: 12.

The genes are TRBV12-3 or TRBV12-4 and TRBJ2-1; D is perhaps TRBD2 (5 bases). V lost 3 bases and J 2 bases, leaving 11 bases between the germline ends. The CDR3 extends over 15 amino acids. CDR3 DNA sequence: TGTGCCAGCAGTTTGCTCTTAGCGCCCTACAATGAGCAGTTCTTC. Protein: CASSLLLAPYNEQFF.

A few counts support this clonotype. Possible read error: a much larger clone is one base away. The chain is built from TRBV9 and TRBJ2-7; no reliable D call. Looked up from germline, CDR1 is SGDLS and CDR2 is YYNGEE. The CDR3 runs to 14 residues. The CDR3 protein is CAGSVSSSHHEQYF. The CDR3, as DNA: TGTGCCGGCAGCGTCTCATCATCCCATCACGAGCAGTACTTC.

The chain recombines TRBV9 with TRBJ2-7, with unresolved D. Germline V lookup: CDR1 SGDLS, CDR2 YYNGEE. The ends were cut back, 4 bases at V and 0 bases at J, with 11 bases in the middle. The CDR3 totals 14 residues. The CDR3 loop reads CASSPPLRSYEQYF. DNA of the CDR3: TGTGCCAGCAGCCCGCCCTTACGCTCCTACGAGCAGTACTTC.

This chain connects TRBV5-1 to TRBJ1-2; tentatively, D is TRBD1 (5 bases). Germline V gene sequence: CDR1 SGHRS, CDR2 YFSETQ. This CDR3 has 16 residues. V shed 4 bases and J shed 5 bases, with 21 bases lying between them. The CDR3 loop is CASSPVSGTAPYGYTF. The CDR3 bases are TGCGCCAGCAGCCCCGTCTCAGGGACGGCACCATATGGCTACACCTTC.

The CDR3 sequence is CASSPGAYSYEQYF. DNA for the CDR3: TGTGCCAGCAGCCCGGGCGCCTACTCCTACGAGCAGTACTTC. The chain carries TRBV7-9 and TRBJ2-7; unclear D gene. In germline, CDR1 is SEHNR, CDR2 FQNEAQ (reference sequence). The CDR3 spans 14 residues. Trimming stripped 5 bases from V and 0 bases from J, with 11 bases between.